Listed here is a single T cell receptor (beta chain). This clonotype was found many times. What this receptor recognizes is not known. No qualities accompany the bases; no much larger clone lies one base away. Libraries were made using RT-PCR. The run used an Illumina HiSeq 2500. TCRdb trimmed the raw reads at Q25, called clones with MiXCR and kept productive beta chains. Each entry is one CDR3 protein sequence, shown with its most common DNA and genes. Present in this sample are about 520,000 distinct CDR3 sequences, roughly 25% of which were seen just once. Of the sample, under 2.5% falls within the top ten clones. Here V drops 5 bases and J drops 4 bases, and the junction holds 11 bases not matched to any gene. The CDR3 runs 15 amino acids, cysteine and phenylalanine included. Of all the DNA, just the CDR3 is kept, 45 bases in frame from base 1. Sequences MGHDK (CDR1) and SYGVNS (CDR2) are obtained from the germline V gene.

The sample originates from a study of response to subunit inactivated influenza vaccine (dated by TCRdb to the late 2010s). Describing the broader study: Deep quantitative T cell receptor repertoire profiling was used in the study to track responses to a trivalent subunit inactivated influenza vaccine. Points the paper makes about the study in general: It was suggested by the authors that each seasonal influenza vaccination may recruit only a limited number of new T cells.

The sequenced sample was CD4+ T cells sorted from PBMCs, obtained around 5 days after vaccination. The chain was built from TRBV25-1 and TRBJ2-7; TRBD1 lines up with 7 middle nucleotides. The receptor comes from a man aged 50 to 60 who received an inactivated influenza vaccine. Donor details come from another sample of the same person, matched by shared clones. In nucleotides, the sequence is TGTGCCAGCAGTCCACGGACATCGGGACAGTACGAGCAGTACTTC. It specifies CASSPRTSGQYEQYF.